This T cell receptor (beta chain) was found in a study of CD8 T cells in ankylosing spondylitis. Study-wide findings and caveats: In peripheral blood, disease-linked CD8+ clones occurred at relatively low frequencies. It appeared that ankylosing spondylitis blood was characterized by a TCR beta motif of several highly homologous variants.

Scientists made TCR beta libraries using quantitative 5'-RACE with molecular barcodes. Each CDR3 protein is one row after TCRdb ran MiXCR on the 5' RACE reads. Here the sample spans roughly 220,000 distinct CDR3 sequences, around 18% being singletons. This clonotype was seen a single time. Its antigen is undetermined. Sequenced: blood, either unsorted or a sorted T cell fraction (not recorded which). This clonotype originated in a male donor with ankylosing spondylitis.

The DNA for the CDR3 is TGTGCCAGCAGCCCCGGGGGATCCCTCTACGAGCAGTACTTC. Amino acid sequence: CASSPGGSLYEQYF. The V gene is TRBV5-4, the J gene TRBJ2-7; TRBD2 is a possible D gene (6 bases). This CDR3 is built from 14 residues. Trimming pared 4 bases from V and 3 bases from J, leaving 14 bases between. Germline assignment: CDR1 SGHNT and CDR2 YYREEE (reference sequence).